Described below is a single TCR beta chain sequence and its context. The data originate from a study of blood T cell repertoires in COVID-19. Study context: The United States, Italy and Spain provided the acute and convalescent COVID-19 samples.

Germline CDR1 is MNHEY and CDR2 is SVGEGT. V lost 3 bases and J 7 bases, leaving 12 bases between the germline ends. This CDR3 has 13 residues. Profiled with immunoSEQ multiplex PCR; TCRdb holds only in-frame clones, not every one. The sample consists of 120,000 or so clones, about 83% of them appearing once. The genes are TRBV6-2 or TRBV6-3 and TRBJ1-2; a weak D match, TRBD1 (5 bases). Sequenced: peripheral blood. This TCR was recovered from a man aged 80 or over with active or convalescent COVID-19. The CDR3: CASSYGAVSGYTF. The CDR3 nucleotides read TGTGCCAGCAGTTATGGGGCAGTAAGTGGCTACACCTTC.